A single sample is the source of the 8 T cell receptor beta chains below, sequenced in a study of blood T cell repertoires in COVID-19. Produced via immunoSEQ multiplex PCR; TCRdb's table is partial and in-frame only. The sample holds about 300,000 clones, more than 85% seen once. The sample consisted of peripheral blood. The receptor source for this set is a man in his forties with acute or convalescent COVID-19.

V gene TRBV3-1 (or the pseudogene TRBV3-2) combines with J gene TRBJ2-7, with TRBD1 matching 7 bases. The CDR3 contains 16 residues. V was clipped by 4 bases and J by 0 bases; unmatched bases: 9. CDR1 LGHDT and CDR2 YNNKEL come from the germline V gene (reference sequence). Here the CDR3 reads CASSRIQTGSSYEQYF. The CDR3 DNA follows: TGTGCCAGCAGCCGGATTCAGACAGGGAGCTCCTACGAGCAGTACTTC.

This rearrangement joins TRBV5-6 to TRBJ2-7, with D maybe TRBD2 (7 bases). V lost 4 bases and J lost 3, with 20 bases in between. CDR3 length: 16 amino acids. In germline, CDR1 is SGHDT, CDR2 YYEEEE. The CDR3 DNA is TGTGCCAGCAGCAGGGGGGGGACCGAACCTTACTACGAGCAGTACTTC. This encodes CASSRGGTEPYYEQYF.

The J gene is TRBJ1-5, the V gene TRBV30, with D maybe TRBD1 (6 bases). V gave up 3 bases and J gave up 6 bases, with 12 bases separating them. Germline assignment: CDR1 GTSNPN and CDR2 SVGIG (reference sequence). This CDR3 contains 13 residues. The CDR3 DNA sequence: TGTGCCTGGAGCTCCCAAGGGGGTCAGCCCCAGCATTTT. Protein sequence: CAWSSQGGQPQHF.

CDR3 residues: CAWSPGTANYGYTF. The CDR3 DNA is TGTGCCTGGAGCCCAGGGACAGCTAACTATGGCTACACCTTC. The rearrangement uses TRBV30 and TRBJ1-2, with 7 bases matching TRBD1. Trimming took 3 bases from V and 0 from J; bases not matched to a gene: 4. The CDR3 loop spans 14 amino acids. Germline V gene sequence: CDR1 GTSNPN, CDR2 SVGIG (reference sequence). The full variable domain, in which reference TRBV30 and TRBJ1-2 provide the parts outside the CDR3, is SQTIHQWPATLVQPVGSPLSLECTVEGTSNPNLYWYRQAAGRGLQLLFYSVGIGQISSEVPQNLSASRPQDRQFILSSKKLLLSDSGFYLCAWSPGTANYGYTFGSGTRLTVV.

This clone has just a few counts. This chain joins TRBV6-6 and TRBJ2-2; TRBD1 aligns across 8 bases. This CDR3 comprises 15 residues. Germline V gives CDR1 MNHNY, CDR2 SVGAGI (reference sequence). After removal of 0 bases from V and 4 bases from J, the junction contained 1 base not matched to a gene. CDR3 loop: CASSYSGQGTGELFF. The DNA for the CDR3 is TGTGCCAGCAGTTACTCCGGACAGGGCACCGGGGAGCTGTTTTTT.

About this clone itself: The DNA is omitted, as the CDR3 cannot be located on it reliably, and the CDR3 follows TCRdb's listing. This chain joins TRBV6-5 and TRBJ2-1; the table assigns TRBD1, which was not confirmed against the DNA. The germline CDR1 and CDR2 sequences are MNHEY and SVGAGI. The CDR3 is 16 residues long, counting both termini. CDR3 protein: CASSSSTGGAYNEQFF.

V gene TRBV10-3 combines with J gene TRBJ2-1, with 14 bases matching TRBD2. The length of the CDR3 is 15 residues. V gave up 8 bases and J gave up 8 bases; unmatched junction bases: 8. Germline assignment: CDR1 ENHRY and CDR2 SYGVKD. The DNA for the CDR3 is TGTGCCATCGGAGAGACTAGCGGGGGGGCGGATGAGCAGTTCTTC. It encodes CAIGETSGGADEQFF.

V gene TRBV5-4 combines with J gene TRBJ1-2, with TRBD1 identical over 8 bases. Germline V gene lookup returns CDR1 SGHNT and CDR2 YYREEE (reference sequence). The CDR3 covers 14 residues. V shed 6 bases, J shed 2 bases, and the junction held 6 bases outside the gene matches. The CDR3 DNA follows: TGTGCCAGCACCTCAGGGGGCGTAAACTATGGCTACACCTTC. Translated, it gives CASTSGGVNYGYTF.